The TCR beta chain under discussion was sequenced for a study of CD8+ T cells in alopecia areata. The CDR3 has 12 residues. The V gene lost 0 bases and the J gene lost 4 bases, with 6 bases spanning the gap. The germline CDR1 and CDR2 sequences are GTSNPN and SVGIG (reference sequence). Treatment given: oral pan-JAK inhibitor, 5-10 mg twice daily. Isolated RNA was reverse transcribed into cDNA used as the sequencing template. TCRdb's copy holds only in-frame clones and misses some; the assay was immunoSEQ multiplex PCR. The data contain roughly 98,000 clones, 50% to 75% of them seen just once; the ten biggest clones take up roughly 16%. Details on this clone: Other DNA sequences within the sample encode an identical CDR3.

The TCR comes from a human donor with alopecia areata. The sample consisted of CD8+ T cells sorted from blood, taken at week 4, from a patient treated with tofacitinib. The V gene is TRBV30, the J gene TRBJ1-1, with a tentative D call TRBD1 (5 bases). The CDR3 region is CAWSVGGTEAFF. The DNA of the CDR3 is TGTGCCTGGAGTGTGGGGGGCACTGAAGCTTTCTTT.